This is a list of T cell receptor beta chains from one sample in a study of blood T cell repertoires in COVID-19. Some clones are missing from TCRdb's copy, which holds only in-frame ones; the method was immunoSEQ multiplex PCR. The table includes around 150,000 clones, approximately 80% detected once. The specimen was peripheral blood. The receptors come from a woman older than 75 in a cohort sampled during active or convalescent COVID-19. The conserved cysteine and the conserved F or W are not part of the CDR3 here. Part of the rows lack a size; the others show once, few, many or a class for expanded clones.

size	V	CDR3
NA	TRBV15	ATSRDYAGGTDTQY
NA	TRBV5-1	ASTRQGGTEAF
NA	TRBV13	ASSLGDRVEKLF
once	TRBV5-4	ASSPRGGDTDTQY
NA	TRBV5-5	ASSLGLAVMNTGELF
NA	TRBV6-1	ASSAASGTSGGNTQY
NA	TRBV5-1	ASSLVGTMNTEAF
NA	TRBV7-9	ASSFGRGGRTQY
NA	TRBV14	ASMRQLNTEAF
NA	TRBV7-8	ASSFVEGTGRTEAF
few	TRBV10-3	AISETQGSGNTIY
NA	TRBV14	ASSQGLRETQY
NA	TRBV19	ASSIRIQGQNEQY
few	TRBV19	ASQQRSSGANVLT
few	TRBV3-1/TRBV3-2	ASSLGLAGGLDSYNEQF
NA	TRBV3-1/TRBV3-2	ASSQRSQETQY
NA	TRBV15	ATSALAGGQETQY
NA	TRBV6-5	ASSYSEGGKGYT
NA	TRBV11-1	ASSRSSYNEQF
NA	TRBV19	ASSIRGLVTYEQF
NA	TRBV12-3/TRBV12-4	ASSSGQDYT
once	TRBV3-1/TRBV3-2	ASSRTTTNEKLF
NA	TRBV5-1	ASSPRDRGGGNVLT
NA	TRBV6-5	ASSYSPSGALYGYT
NA	TRBV5-5	ASSLEGTGQETQY
NA	TRBV7-2	ASSPVQVGETQY
NA	TRBV30	ASGHRGDRLYGYT
NA	TRBV5-1	ASSLGHGELF
NA	TRBV24-1	ATSDFGGRTVGELF